The 8 T cell receptor beta chains listed next were all sequenced from one sample in a study of shared clonotypes between healthy human individuals. The data were produced by immunoSEQ multiplex PCR, yet TCRdb's version contains in-frame clones alone and is incomplete. Of 600,000 to 750,000 clones listed, roughly 70% are singletons. Sample: memory CD4+ T cells sorted from blood. Specified subset: CD45RA-negative fraction. These receptors were obtained from a woman aged 30 to 39 in good health.

J is TRBJ1-2 and V is TRBV29-1; D is perhaps TRBD1 (6 bases). This CDR3 is 12 amino acids long. Trimming stripped 6 bases from V and 4 bases from J, with 12 bases between. Germline CDR1 and CDR2: SQVTM and ANQGSEA. CDR3 in DNA: TGCAGCGTGGTAACAGGGAGCTATGGCTACACCTTC. It encodes CSVVTGSYGYTF. Drawing the rest from reference TRBV29-1 and TRBJ1-2, the complete variable domain is SAVISQKPSRDICQRGTSLTIQCQVDSQVTMMFWYRQQPGQSLTLIATANQGSEATYESGFVIDKFPISRPNLTFSTLTVSNMSPEDSSIYLCSVVTGSYGYTFGSGTRLTVV.

The chain has TRBV5-6 and TRBJ2-3, with 9 bases matching TRBD2. The J segment lost 4 bases and the V segment lost 2 bases, leaving 11 bases of the junction unmatched. The CDR3 covers 17 residues. CDR1 and CDR2 from the germline V gene are SGHDT and YYEEEE. CDR3 DNA sequence: TGTGCCAGCAGCTTAAAACTAGCGGGTGGAGGGGCAGATACGCAGTATTTT. Its translation: CASSLKLAGGGADTQYF. The full variable domain, with the rest looked up from reference TRBV5-6 and TRBJ2-3, is DAGVTQSPTHLIKTRGQQVTLRCSPKSGHDTVSWYQQALGQGPQFIFQYYEEEERQRGNFPDRFSGHQFPNYSSELNVNALLLGDSALYLCASSLKLAGGGADTQYFGPGTRLTVL.

The V gene is TRBV7-9, the J gene TRBJ2-7; D gene uncertain. The germline CDR1 and CDR2 sequences are SEHNR and FQNEAQ (reference sequence). The V and J ends lost 4 bases and 6 bases respectively, with 13 bases between them. The CDR3 has 13 residues. CDR3 DNA sequence: TGTGCCAGCAGCTCGAGTGGGGTATTCGAGCAGTACTTC. Its protein is CASSSSGVFEQYF.

This clone was found a few times. The rearrangement joins TRBV6-1 to TRBJ2-6, with D possibly matching TRBD1 (5 bases). Germline CDR1 and CDR2: MNHNS and SASEGT. This CDR3 comprises 15 residues. Trimming cost V 6 bases and J 4 bases, with 13 bases left between them. The CDR3 here is CASRLRVAGANVLTF. The CDR3 DNA reads as TGTGCCAGCAGGCTCAGGGTGGCCGGGGCCAACGTCCTGACTTTC.

This clone was detected only a few times. The J gene is TRBJ1-1, the V gene TRBV18; no clear D gene. Trimming cost V 6 bases and J 0 bases, with 17 bases left between them. The CDR3 is 16 residues long. Germline lookup yields CDR1 KGHSH and CDR2 LQKENI. The CDR3 is CASSRSLLEMNTEAFF. The CDR3 DNA follows: TGTGCCAGCTCCCGGTCCCTCCTTGAAATGAACACTGAAGCTTTCTTT.

This chain uses TRBV10-2 with TRBJ2-1; 9 bases line up with TRBD2. The CDR3 has 15 residues. CDR1 and CDR2 (germline): WSHSY, SAAADI. J lost 6 bases, V lost 3 bases, and 6 bases had no gene match. The DNA of the CDR3 is TGCGCCAGCAGTGACGGGCTAGCGGGAATCAATGAGCAGTTCTTC. It specifies CASSDGLAGINEQFF.

This chain uses TRBV28 with TRBJ2-5; TRBD2 matches 15 bases. Per germline, CDR1 MDHEN and CDR2 SYDVKM. This CDR3 has 19 amino acids. The ends lost 3 bases at V and 4 bases at J; junction bases unmatched: 12. DNA for the CDR3: TGTGCCAGCAGTTTCCTCTGGACTAGCGGGAGGGAAGCGTTAGAGACCCAGTACTTC. Its protein is CASSFLWTSGREALETQYF.

The V call is TRBV19, the J call TRBJ1-5; D remains unclear. V was clipped by 2 bases and J by 5 bases, with 10 bases between them. The CDR3 is 14 residues long. Germline V lookup: CDR1 LNHDA, CDR2 SQIVND (reference sequence). CDR3 DNA sequence: TGTGCCAGTAGTATAATAGAGGCAGATCAGCCCCAGCATTTT. As protein: CASSIIEADQPQHF.